The 10 T cell receptor beta chains below come from one sample, sequenced in a study of shared clonotypes between healthy human individuals. The protocol was immunoSEQ multiplex PCR, while the TCRdb copy is restricted to in-frame clones and leaves out a portion. This table has around 83,000 clones, 50% to 70% appearing once. The sample taken for sequencing was memory CD8+ T cells sorted from blood. The subset is: CD45RO+ cells pooled with CCR7-negative TemRA cells. These receptors all come from a man aged 25 to 40 in good health.

V gene TRBV6-5 combines with J gene TRBJ2-1; 11 positions agree with TRBD2. CDR1 and CDR2 (germline): MNHEY, SVGAGI. CDR3 size: 15 residues. Trimming took 4 bases from V and 8 from J; bases not matched to a gene: 7. CDR3 DNA sequence: TGTGCCAGCAGTTTACTAGCGGGAGCCTTCGATGAGCAGTTCTTC. Translated: CASSLLAGAFDEQFF.

Only one count was recorded for this clone. This chain connects TRBV25-1 to TRBJ2-3; D unresolved. This CDR3 spans 13 amino acids. Trimming removed 6 bases from V and 2 bases from J, with 9 bases in between. Germline V CDR1 and CDR2: MGHDK, SYGVNS. CDR3 amino acids: CASRTKLTDTQYF. Written as DNA, the CDR3 is TGTGCCAGCAGGACGAAACTCACAGATACGCAGTATTTT.

This clone was observed a few times. The chain couples TRBV11-1 to TRBJ2-1; a weak D match, TRBD1 (6 bases). The V end was cut by 1 base, the J end by 4 bases, with 11 bases between. The CDR3 loop spans 15 amino acids. Germline loops: CDR1 SGHAT, CDR2 FQDESV (reference sequence). CDR3 protein: CASSLETGEYNEQFF. The CDR3 DNA reads as TGTGCCAGCAGCTTAGAGACAGGTGAATACAATGAGCAGTTCTTC. Full variable domain (remainder filled in from reference TRBV11-1 and TRBJ2-1): EAEVAQSPRYKITEKSQAVAFWCDPISGHATLYWYRQILGQGPELLVQFQDESVVDDSQLPKDRFSAERLKGVDSTLKIQPAELGDSAMYLCASSLETGEYNEQFFGPGTRLTVL.

With respect to this clone: This CDR3 is also generated by other DNA sequences in the sample. The chain is built from TRBV7-9 and TRBJ1-4; D might be TRBD1 (6 bases). The germline V gene encodes CDR1 SEHNR and CDR2 FQNEAQ (reference sequence). Trimming pared 3 bases from V and 5 bases from J, leaving 10 bases between. The CDR3 sequence is 14 residues long. This CDR3 reads CASSLQGLNEKLFF. The CDR3 coding sequence is TGTGCCAGCAGCTTGCAGGGGCTCAATGAAAAACTGTTTTTT.

This chain uses TRBV30 with TRBJ2-5; D might be TRBD1 (5 bases). Looked up from germline, CDR1 is GTSNPN and CDR2 is SVGIG (reference sequence). The V and J ends lost 1 base and 0 bases respectively, with 6 bases between them. The CDR3 extends over 13 amino acids. Here the CDR3 DNA reads TGTGCCTGGAGTGCAGGGAACCAAGAGACCCAGTACTTC. Residues: CAWSAGNQETQYF. Together with reference TRBV30 and TRBJ2-5, the CDR3 gives the full variable domain: SQTIHQWPATLVQPVGSPLSLECTVEGTSNPNLYWYRQAAGRGLQLLFYSVGIGQISSEVPQNLSASRPQDRQFILSSKKLLLSDSGFYLCAWSAGNQETQYFGPGTRLLVL.

This clone was seen just once. The gene calls are TRBV4-3 and TRBJ2-5; 8 nucleotides agree with TRBD2. The CDR3 has 18 residues. V was clipped by 2 bases and J by 5 bases; unmatched bases: 16. Looked up from germline, CDR1 is LGHNA and CDR2 is YSLEER. CDR3 residues: CASSQLVAGGPGGETQYF. The CDR3 DNA reads TGCGCCAGCAGCCAATTAGTCGCGGGAGGCCCGGGGGGGGAGACCCAGTACTTC.

The chain combines TRBV2 with TRBJ2-1; no firm D call. Germline assignment: CDR1 SNHLY and CDR2 FYNNEI. Trimming cost V 0 bases and J 8 bases, with 14 bases left between them. The CDR3 has 15 amino acids. CDR3 coding DNA: TGTGCCAGCAGTGAAGCGCTTACGGGTAGCTATGAGCAGTTCTTC. Its translation is CASSEALTGSYEQFF.

The chain recombines TRBV23-1 with TRBJ2-1; 9 positions match TRBD1. TRBV23-1 is reported as an ORF; its role is uncertain. Unmatched junction bases numbered 3, after V lost 4 bases and J lost 2 bases. The CDR3 runs 15 residues. The CDR3 DNA is TGCGCCAGCAGTCGGGACAGGGACCCCTACAATGAGCAGTTCTTC. The encoded protein is CASSRDRDPYNEQFF.

The genes are TRBV11-3 and TRBJ1-2, with D uncertain. Germline CDR1 SGHNT, CDR2 YENEEA. V shed 1 base and J shed 12 bases, with 12 bases lying between them. The CDR3 contains 12 residues. CDR3 DNA sequence: TGTGCCAGCAGCTTAGGGACCGGAGGGAACACCTTC. It specifies CASSLGTGGNTF. Variable domain in full (rest from reference TRBV11-3 and TRBJ1-2): EAGVVQSPRYKIIEKKQPVAFWCNPISGHNTLYWYLQNLGQGPELLIRYENEEAVDDSQLPKDRFSAERLKGVDSTLKIQPAELGDSAVYLCASSLGTGGNTFGSGTRLTVV.

The rearrangement uses TRBV11-2 and TRBJ2-7; 8 bases are shared with TRBD1. J lost 5 bases, V lost 5 bases, and 14 bases had no gene match. The CDR3 runs to 16 residues. CDR1 is SGHAT, CDR2 FQNNGV, per germline. The CDR3 bases are TGTGCCAGCAGCCCATTGAGAGGACAGGGTCCCCACGAGCAGTACTTC. Residues: CASSPLRGQGPHEQYF.